Presented here are 9 T cell receptor beta chains from one specimen sequenced in a study of blood T cells in healthy people across ages. Primed by a sample-barcoded 5' primer and a J-beta primer mix, a second PCR proceeded for about 6 to 11 cycles. Via MiXCR, TCRdb re-called the 5' RACE reads, giving one row per CDR3 protein. The top ten clones hold over 10% of a sample with about 1.1 million distinct CDR3 sequences, 35% to 40% of them seen once. The source material was blood. The receptors originated from a man aged 18 to 29 in good health.

The chain recombines TRBV7-2 with TRBJ1-1; D uncertain. V lost 2 bases, J lost 0 bases, and 10 bases lay in between. CDR1 and CDR2 from the germline V gene are SGHTA and FQGNSA. The CDR3 has 15 amino acids. The CDR3 sequence: CTSSLKGGMNTEAFF. Here the CDR3 DNA reads TGTACCAGCAGCTTAAAAGGCGGCATGAACACTGAAGCTTTCTTT.

This clonotype has at least ten counts. This chain joins TRBV18 and TRBJ2-7; D is unresolved. This CDR3 has 13 amino acids. Germline V gene data show CDR1 as KGHSH and CDR2 as LQKENI. Trimming removed 0 bases from V and 3 bases from J, with 6 bases in between. Here the CDR3 DNA reads TGTGCCAGCTCACCACCGGGTAGCTACGAGCAGTACTTC. Its translation: CASSPPGSYEQYF.

This clonotype was seen more than once but under ten times. The V gene is TRBV9, the J gene TRBJ1-1, with unresolved D. The CDR3 sequence is 17 residues long. The V end lost 4 bases, the J end lost 1 base, and 20 bases lay between the germline ends. Germline CDR1 and CDR2: SGDLS and YYNGEE. The CDR3 nucleotides are TGTGCCAGCAGCCCGCGTTCGTGGACCTCGGAGAACACTGAAGCTTTCTTT. Its translation: CASSPRSWTSENTEAFF.

This clonotype appeared a few times. The chain joins TRBV10-3 to TRBJ1-2; a possible D gene is TRBD1 (5 bases). The V end lost 4 bases, the J end lost 1 base, and 19 bases lay between the germline ends. The length of the CDR3 is 17 residues. Germline V lookup: CDR1 ENHRY, CDR2 SYGVKD. CDR3 residues: CAISGGRQGPINYGYTF. The CDR3 DNA follows: TGTGCCATCAGTGGCGGTAGGCAGGGACCAATTAACTATGGCTACACCTTC.

The chain is built from TRBV3-1 and TRBJ1-5; D remains ambiguous. Germline V lookup: CDR1 LGHDT, CDR2 YNNKEL (reference sequence). This CDR3 spans 13 amino acids. Trimming shortened V by 1 base and J by 13 bases, and 14 bases separated the two germline ends. This chain's CDR3 is CASSQGVTGLQHF. The CDR3 coding sequence is TGTGCCAGCAGCCAAGGGGTCACCGGCCTGCAGCATTTT.

This clonotype was counted a few times. The CDR3 region is CASSQGPDGGELFF. Here the CDR3 DNA reads TGTGCCAGCAGCCAAGGGCCGGACGGCGGGGAGCTGTTTTTT. The gene calls are TRBV27 and TRBJ2-2; D is unresolved. This CDR3 spans 14 amino acids. The germline CDR1 and CDR2 sequences are MNHEY and SMNVEV (reference sequence). Trimming stripped 6 bases from V and 7 bases from J, with 15 bases between.

This sequence joins TRBV3-1 and TRBJ1-3; a possible D gene is TRBD1 (5 bases). With 0 bases removed from V and 9 bases from J, the gap between germline ends came to 15 bases. Germline values: CDR1 LGHDT, CDR2 YNNKEL (reference sequence). This CDR3 has 15 residues. CDR3 protein: CASSQESQGVGTIYF. DNA for the CDR3: TGTGCCAGCAGCCAAGAATCCCAGGGAGTAGGCACCATATATTTT.

The chain carries TRBV27 and TRBJ1-1; unclear D gene. The CDR3 totals 12 residues. Germline V gives CDR1 MNHEY, CDR2 SMNVEV (reference sequence). Trimming removed 8 bases from V and 7 bases from J, with 14 bases in between. CDR3: CASAHPGYEAFF. The CDR3, as DNA: TGTGCCAGCGCGCACCCCGGGTATGAAGCTTTCTTT.

This clonotype was observed a handful of times. V usage is TRBV7-3 and J usage is TRBJ2-1; 8 nucleotides line up with TRBD2. The CDR3 totals 16 residues. From germline, CDR1 is SGHTA and CDR2 FQGTGA. V was pared by 5 bases and J by 0 bases, with 6 bases of the junction left unmatched. The CDR3 loop reads CASSNKRGSSYNEQFF. CDR3 bases: TGTGCCAGCAGCAACAAGCGGGGGAGCTCCTACAATGAGCAGTTCTTC.